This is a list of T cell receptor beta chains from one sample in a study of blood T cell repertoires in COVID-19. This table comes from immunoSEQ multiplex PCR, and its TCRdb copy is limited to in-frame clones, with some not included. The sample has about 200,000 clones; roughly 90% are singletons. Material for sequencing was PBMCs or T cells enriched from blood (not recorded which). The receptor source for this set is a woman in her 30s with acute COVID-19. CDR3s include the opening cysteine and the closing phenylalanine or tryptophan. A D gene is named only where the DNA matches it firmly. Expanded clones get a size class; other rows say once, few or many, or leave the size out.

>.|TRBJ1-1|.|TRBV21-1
CASIRPGQGLMNTEAFF
TGTGCCAGCATCCGGCCGGGACAGGGTCTTATGAACACTGAAGCTTTCTTT
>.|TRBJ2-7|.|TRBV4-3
CASSLRIQGYYEQYF
TGCGCCAGCAGCCTCCGAATCCAGGGATACTACGAGCAGTACTTC
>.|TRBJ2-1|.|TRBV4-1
CASSHRDEQFF
TGCGCCAGCAGCCACCGGGATGAGCAGTTCTTC
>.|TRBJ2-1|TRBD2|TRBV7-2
CASSLAGAPGNEQFF
TGTGCCAGCAGTCTAGCGGGGGCGCCGGGGAATGAGCAGTTCTTC
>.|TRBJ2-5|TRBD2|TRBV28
CASRSSSGGQETQYF
TGTGCCAGCAGATCGTCTAGCGGGGGACAAGAGACCCAGTACTTC
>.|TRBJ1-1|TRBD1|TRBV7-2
CASSHGTGRTEAFF
TGTGCCAGCAGCCACGGGACAGGGAGGACTGAAGCTTTCTTT
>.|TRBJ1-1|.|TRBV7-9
CASSSGRLQGTMNTEAFF
TGTGCCAGCAGCTCCGGTCGGCTTCAGGGAACCATGAACACTGAAGCTTTCTTT
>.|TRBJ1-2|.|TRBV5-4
CASSAGASYGYTF
TGTGCCAGCAGTGCAGGGGCCAGTTATGGCTACACCTTC
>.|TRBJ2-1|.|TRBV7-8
CASSLDRNYNEQFF
TGTGCCAGCAGCTTAGACAGAAACTACAATGAGCAGTTCTTC
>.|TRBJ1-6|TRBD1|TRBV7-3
CASSLDRARNSPLHF
TGTGCCAGCAGCTTAGACAGGGCACGTAATTCACCCCTCCACTTT
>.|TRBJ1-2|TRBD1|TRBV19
CASSTWDSQYGYTF
TGTGCCAGTAGTACTTGGGACAGCCAATATGGCTACACCTTC
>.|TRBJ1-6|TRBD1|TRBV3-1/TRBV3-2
CASSRGQDNSPLHF
TGTGCCAGCAGCCGCGGACAGGATAATTCACCCCTCCACTTT
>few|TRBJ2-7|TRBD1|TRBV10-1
CASSEERDRSEQYF
TGCGCCAGCAGTGAGGAGAGGGACAGGTCGGAGCAGTACTTC
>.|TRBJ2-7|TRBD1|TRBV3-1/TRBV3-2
CASSLGTGAYEQYF
TGTGCCAGCAGCCTTGGGACAGGAGCCTACGAGCAGTACTTC
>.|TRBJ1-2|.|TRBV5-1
CASSLDRVNYGYTF
TGCGCCAGCAGCTTGGACAGGGTTAACTATGGCTACACCTTC
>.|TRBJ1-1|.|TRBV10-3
CAISDGGGKAFF
TGTGCCATCAGTGACGGCGGAGGAAAAGCTTTCTTT
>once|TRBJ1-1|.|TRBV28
CASSRVSAEAFF
TGTGCCAGCAGCCGGGTTAGCGCTGAAGCTTTCTTT